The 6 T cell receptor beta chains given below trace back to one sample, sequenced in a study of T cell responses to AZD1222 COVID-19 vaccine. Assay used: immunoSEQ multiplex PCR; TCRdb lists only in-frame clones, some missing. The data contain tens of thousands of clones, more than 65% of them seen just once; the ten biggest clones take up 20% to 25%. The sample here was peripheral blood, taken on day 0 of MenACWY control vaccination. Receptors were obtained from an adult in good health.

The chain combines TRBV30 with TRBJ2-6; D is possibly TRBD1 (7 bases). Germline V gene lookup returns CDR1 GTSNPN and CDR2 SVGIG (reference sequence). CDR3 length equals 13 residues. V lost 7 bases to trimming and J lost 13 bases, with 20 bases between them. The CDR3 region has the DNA TGTGCCTTAAGCGGCAGGGGGGCTTGGGTCCTGACTTTC. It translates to CALSGRGAWVLTF.

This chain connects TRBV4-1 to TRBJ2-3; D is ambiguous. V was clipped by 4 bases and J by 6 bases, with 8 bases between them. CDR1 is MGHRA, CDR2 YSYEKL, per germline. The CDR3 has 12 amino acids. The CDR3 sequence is CASSPVGDTQYF. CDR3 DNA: TGCGCCAGCAGCCCTGTGGGGGATACGCAGTATTTT.

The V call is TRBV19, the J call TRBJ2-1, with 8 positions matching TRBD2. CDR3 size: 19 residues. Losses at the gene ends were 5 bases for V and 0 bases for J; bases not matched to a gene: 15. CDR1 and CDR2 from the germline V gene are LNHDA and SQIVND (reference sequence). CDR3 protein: CASSPRKLGSGSSYNEQFF. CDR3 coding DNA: TGTGCCAGTAGTCCCCGTAAACTTGGGAGCGGGAGCTCCTACAATGAGCAGTTCTTC. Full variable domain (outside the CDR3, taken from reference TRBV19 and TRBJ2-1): DGGITQSPKYLFRKEGQNVTLSCEQNLNHDAMYWYRQDPGQGLRLIYYSQIVNDFQKGDIAEGYSVSREKKESFPLTVTSAQKNPTAFYLCASSPRKLGSGSSYNEQFFGPGTRLTVL.

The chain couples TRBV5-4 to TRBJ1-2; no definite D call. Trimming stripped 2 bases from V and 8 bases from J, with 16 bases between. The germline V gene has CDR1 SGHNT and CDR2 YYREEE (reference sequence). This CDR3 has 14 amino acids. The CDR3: CASSLLRSSGGYTF. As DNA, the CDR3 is TGTGCCAGCAGCTTACTACGGTCCTCAGGCGGCTACACCTTC. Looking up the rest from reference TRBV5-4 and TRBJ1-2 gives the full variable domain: ETGVTQSPTHLIKTRGQQVTLRCSSQSGHNTVSWYQQALGQGPQFIFQYYREEENGRGNFPPRFSGLQFPNYSSELNVNALELDDSALYLCASSLLRSSGGYTFGSGTRLTVV.

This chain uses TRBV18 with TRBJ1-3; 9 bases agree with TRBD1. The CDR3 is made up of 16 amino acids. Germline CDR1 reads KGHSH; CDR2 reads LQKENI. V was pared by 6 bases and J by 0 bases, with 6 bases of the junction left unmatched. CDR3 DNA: TGTGCCAGCTCCATGGGACAGGGAATCTCTGGAAACACCATATATTTT. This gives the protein CASSMGQGISGNTIYF. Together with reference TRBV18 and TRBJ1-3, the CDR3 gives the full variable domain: NAGVMQNPRHLVRRRGQEARLRCSPMKGHSHVYWYRQLPEEGLKFMVYLQKENIIDESGMPKERFSAEFPKEGPSILRIQQVVRGDSAAYFCASSMGQGISGNTIYFGEGSWLTVV.

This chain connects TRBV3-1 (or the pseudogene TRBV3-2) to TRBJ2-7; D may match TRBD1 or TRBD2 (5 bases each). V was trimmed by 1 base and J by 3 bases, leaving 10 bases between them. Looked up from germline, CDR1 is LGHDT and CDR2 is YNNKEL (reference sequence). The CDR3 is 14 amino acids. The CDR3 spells CASSQGGTHYEQYV. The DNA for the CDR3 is TGTGCCAGCAGCCAAGGGGGGACCCACTACGAGCAGTACGTC.